One sample yielded the 32 T cell receptor beta chains listed below, sequenced in a study of blood T cell repertoires in COVID-19. The assay was immunoSEQ multiplex PCR, and TCRdb's table has in-frame clones only and misses some. The table shows approximately 100,000 clones, with approximately 86% occurring only once. Sequencing used peripheral blood. The source is a human donor in a cohort sampled during active COVID-19.

V usage is TRBV28 and J usage is TRBJ2-3; 10 positions match TRBD2. The CDR3 contains 17 residues. Trimming removed 5 bases from V and 5 bases from J; junction bases left unmatched: 13. Germline CDR1 MDHEN, CDR2 SYDVKM. CDR3 protein: CASSRLTSGFNGDTQYF. DNA for the CDR3: TGTGCCAGCAGTAGGTTGACTAGCGGGTTCAATGGAGATACGCAGTATTTT. Based on the CDR3 plus reference TRBV28 and TRBJ2-3, the full variable domain is DVKVTQSSRYLVKRTGEKVFLECVQDMDHENMFWYRQDPGLGLRLIYFSYDVKMKEKGDIPEGYSVSREKKERFSLILESASTNQTSMYLCASSRLTSGFNGDTQYFGPGTRLTVL.

The gene calls are TRBV7-3 and TRBJ2-7; 7 nucleotides agree with TRBD1. J lost 2 bases, V lost 5 bases, and 9 bases had no gene match. CDR3 length: 15 amino acids. Germline V gene data show CDR1 as SGHTA and CDR2 as FQGTGA. The CDR3 region is CASSRDVGQPYEQYF. The DNA of the CDR3 is TGTGCCAGCAGCCGCGATGTGGGACAGCCCTACGAGCAGTACTTC.

The chain has TRBV18 and TRBJ1-1; D is unclear. Germline CDR1 and CDR2: KGHSH and LQKENI. V dropped 1 base and J dropped 6 bases, with 12 bases sitting between them. This CDR3 region has 14 residues. The CDR3 protein is CASSPRSEVAEAFF. CDR3 sequence (DNA): TGTGCCAGCTCACCACGGAGTGAGGTCGCTGAAGCTTTCTTT.

CDR3 in amino acids: CASSKWGTSGRLENIQYF. The DNA for the CDR3 is TGTGCCAGCAGCAAATGGGGGACTAGCGGGAGGCTAGAGAACATTCAGTACTTC. The rearrangement uses TRBV7-9 and TRBJ2-4, with 15 bases fitting TRBD2. The CDR3 loop spans 18 amino acids. After removal of 5 bases from V and 7 bases from J, the junction contained 12 bases not matched to a gene. Germline CDR1 SEHNR, CDR2 FQNEAQ (reference sequence).

The V call is TRBV11-2, the J call TRBJ2-7; a weak D match, TRBD1 (6 bases). The germline V gene has CDR1 SGHAT and CDR2 FQNNGV. With 1 base removed from V and 4 bases from J, the gap between germline ends came to 11 bases. This CDR3 is built from 14 residues. CDR3 protein: CASSLGTALYEQYF. The CDR3 region has the DNA TGTGCCAGCAGCTTAGGGACAGCACTTTACGAGCAGTACTTC.

The chain links TRBV25-1 to TRBJ2-3, with 11 bases that match TRBD2. The trim removed 8 bases at V and 5 bases at J, leaving 12 bases unmatched. The CDR3 has 16 amino acids. CDR1 is MGHDK and CDR2 is SYGVNS in the germline V gene. CDR3 sequence reads: CASARWASGGKDTQYF. For the CDR3, the DNA is TGTGCCAGCGCCAGGTGGGCTAGCGGGGGGAAAGATACGCAGTATTTT. Complete variable domain (other parts from reference TRBV25-1 and TRBJ2-3): EADIYQTPRYLVIGTGKKITLECSQTMGHDKMYWYQQDPGMELHLIHYSYGVNSTEKGDLSSESTVSRIRTEHFPLTLESARPSHTSQYLCASARWASGGKDTQYFGPGTRLTVL.

This sequence joins TRBV23-1 and TRBJ1-2; 7 nucleotides align to TRBD1. TRBV23-1 is treated as an ORF (open reading frame) with a function not yet certain. This CDR3 spans 15 amino acids. The junction had 6 bases not matched to a gene; V was cut back by 0 bases and J by 5 bases. CDR3 DNA sequence: TGCGCCAGCAGTCAATCGGGGACAGTTTCGTATGGCTACACCTTC. Its protein product is CASSQSGTVSYGYTF.

The rearrangement links TRBV27 to TRBJ2-2, with 9 bases lining up with TRBD2. With 6 bases clipped from V and 5 bases from J, the junction kept 16 bases outside the gene matches. CDR1 and CDR2 (germline): MNHEY, SMNVEV (reference sequence). The CDR3 runs 18 residues. The chain's CDR3 is CASSQGPPLAGRTGELFF. DNA for the CDR3: TGTGCCAGCAGCCAAGGGCCTCCTCTAGCGGGACGTACCGGGGAGCTGTTTTTT.

In this sample, this clone turned up once. This chain uses TRBV7-2 with TRBJ2-1, with 10 bases matching TRBD2. J lost 7 bases, V lost 1 base, and 7 bases had no gene match. CDR1 is SGHTA and CDR2 is FQGNSA in the germline V gene. This CDR3 spans 16 amino acids. CDR3 bases: TGTGCCAGCAGCTTAGTTCCAGCGGGGGGGAGAAATGAGCAGTTCTTC. It specifies CASSLVPAGGRNEQFF.

The chain links TRBV7-2 to TRBJ1-1; 9 positions match TRBD1. The CDR3 runs 14 residues. Germline CDR1 reads SGHTA; CDR2 reads FQGNSA. V shed 7 bases and J 4 bases; nucleotides not matched to a gene: 7. Here the CDR3 reads CASIRTGDVTEAFF. The CDR3 nucleotides are TGTGCCAGCATTCGGACAGGGGACGTCACTGAAGCTTTCTTT.

The chain uses TRBV6-5 and TRBJ2-7, with 10 bases lining up with TRBD1. Per germline, CDR1 MNHEY and CDR2 SVGAGI. There are 15 residues in the CDR3. The trim removed 6 bases at V and 5 bases at J, leaving 10 bases unmatched. The CDR3 region is CASSRPGQGSHEQYF. For the CDR3, the DNA is TGTGCCAGCAGCCGCCCGGGACAGGGGAGCCACGAGCAGTACTTC.

The CDR3 coding sequence is TGTGCCAGCAGCCGACCGGGATTCATCCTGGGTTCACCCCTCCACTTT. Translating gives CASSRPGFILGSPLHF. The J gene is TRBJ1-6, the V gene TRBV4-2; D remains ambiguous. V lost 4 bases and J 9 bases, leaving 19 bases between the germline ends. Germline CDR1 reads LGHNA; CDR2 reads YNFKEQ. The CDR3 sequence is 16 residues long.

The CDR3 sequence is CAWSKDRVGEQYF. The CDR3 region has the DNA TGTGCCTGGTCCAAGGACAGGGTAGGCGAGCAGTACTTC. The chain couples TRBV30 to TRBJ2-7, with 8 nucleotides matching TRBD1. Looked up from germline, CDR1 is GTSNPN and CDR2 is SVGIG (reference sequence). After removal of 5 bases from V and 6 bases from J, the junction contained 9 bases not matched to a gene. The CDR3 spans 13 residues.

The chain recombines TRBV28 with TRBJ1-5; possible D gene TRBD1, 5 bases. Trimming took 5 bases from V and 1 from J, leaving 15 bases between them. CDR1 is MDHEN, CDR2 SYDVKM, per germline. This CDR3 is built from 16 residues. The CDR3 is CASSPRRGVSNQPQHF. CDR3 nucleotide sequence: TGTGCCAGCAGTCCCAGACGGGGGGTCAGCAATCAGCCCCAGCATTTT. Complete variable domain (other parts from reference TRBV28 and TRBJ1-5): DVKVTQSSRYLVKRTGEKVFLECVQDMDHENMFWYRQDPGLGLRLIYFSYDVKMKEKGDIPEGYSVSREKKERFSLILESASTNQTSMYLCASSPRRGVSNQPQHFGDGTRLSIL.

This chain joins TRBV19 and TRBJ2-7, with 12 positions matching TRBD2. From germline, CDR1 is LNHDA and CDR2 SQIVND (reference sequence). The CDR3 covers 15 residues. J was trimmed by 1 base and V by 6 bases; bases with no gene match: 4. The CDR3 region has the DNA TGTGCCAGTAGGGCCGGGACTAGCGGGTCCTACGAGCAGTACTTC. This codes for CASRAGTSGSYEQYF.

The chain carries TRBV5-1 and TRBJ2-2; D remains ambiguous. The V end was cut by 2 bases, the J end by 3 bases, with 8 bases between. Germline CDR1 SGHRS, CDR2 YFSETQ. This CDR3 region has 14 residues. CDR3 sequence reads: CASSFPTDTGELFF. CDR3 sequence (DNA): TGCGCCAGCAGCTTTCCTACAGACACCGGGGAGCTGTTTTTT.

This clone appeared a single time. This CDR3 is CASSPDYSNQPQHF. In DNA, the CDR3 is TGTGCCAGCAGCCCGGACTACTCAAATCAGCCCCAGCATTTT. The chain is built from TRBV6-2 or TRBV6-3 and TRBJ1-5; no clear D gene. Germline loops: CDR1 MNHEY, CDR2 SVGEGT. V was clipped by 6 bases and J by 4 bases, with 13 bases between them. This CDR3 spans 14 amino acids.

This chain connects TRBV7-9 to TRBJ1-2, with a tentative D call TRBD1 (5 bases). Per germline, CDR1 SEHNR and CDR2 FQNEAQ (reference sequence). CDR3 length equals 15 residues. Between the trimmed V and J ends, which lost 7 bases and 7 bases, there was a span of 22 bases. The CDR3 DNA follows: TGTGCCAGCACCCTACTCTCCCAGGGTGATTCTGGCTACACCTTC. The encoded protein is CASTLLSQGDSGYTF.

The chain uses TRBV27 and TRBJ2-7; TRBD2 is a possible D gene (6 bases). The CDR3 consists of 14 residues. Germline lookup yields CDR1 MNHEY and CDR2 SMNVEV (reference sequence). Trimming took off 2 bases at V and 3 bases at J, with 11 bases between the two ends. CDR3 protein: CASSLGTLVYEQYF. Here the CDR3 DNA reads TGTGCCAGCAGTTTAGGGACTTTAGTCTACGAGCAGTACTTC.

The chain joins TRBV4-1 to TRBJ2-7; 7 bases are a match to TRBD1. The length of the CDR3 is 16 residues. Per the germline V gene, CDR1 is MGHRA and CDR2 is YSYEKL. The V segment lost 0 bases and the J segment 7 bases; nucleotides outside the gene matches: 12. CDR3 bases: TGCGCCAGCAGCCAAGAGCACTCGGGCAGGGGGTGGGAGCAGTACTTC. Its translation: CASSQEHSGRGWEQYF.

The chain links TRBV18 to TRBJ1-2; the match to TRBD1 covers 9 bases. V lost 5 bases and J lost 2; bases outside the gene matches: 3. The CDR3 totals 14 residues. CDR1 is KGHSH and CDR2 is LQKENI in the germline V gene. This chain's CDR3 is CASSTGQGNYGYTF. The CDR3, as DNA: TGTGCCAGCTCAACCGGACAGGGGAACTATGGCTACACCTTC.

The chain uses TRBV5-1 and TRBJ1-5, with D possibly matching TRBD1 (6 bases). Germline values: CDR1 SGHRS, CDR2 YFSETQ. V lost 1 base and J lost 3, with 14 bases in between. The CDR3 contains 16 residues. CDR3 DNA: TGCGCCAGCAGCTTGTTACCCGGGGACAACAATCAGCCCCAGCATTTT. The encoded protein is CASSLLPGDNNQPQHF.

The V call is TRBV3-1 (or the pseudogene TRBV3-2), the J call TRBJ2-1; 9 bases align to TRBD2. CDR1 and CDR2 (germline): LGHDT, YNNKEL (reference sequence). The CDR3 extends over 17 amino acids. The V segment lost 0 bases and the J segment 1 base; nucleotides outside the gene matches: 4. This CDR3 reads CASSQDLLAGSYNEQFF. The CDR3 coding sequence is TGTGCCAGCAGCCAAGATTTACTAGCGGGTTCCTACAATGAGCAGTTCTTC.

This clone was observed a single time. This chain connects TRBV6-6 to TRBJ2-1, with 11 bases fitting TRBD2. J lost 2 bases, V lost 6 bases, and 3 bases had no gene match. This CDR3 is 15 amino acids long. Looked up from germline, CDR1 is MNHNY and CDR2 is SVGAGI (reference sequence). The CDR3 here is CASRGLAETYNEQFF. The CDR3 DNA sequence: TGTGCCAGCAGGGGACTAGCGGAAACCTACAATGAGCAGTTCTTC.

This clone was observed once. The chain recombines TRBV7-2 with TRBJ1-2, with D maybe TRBD1 (6 bases). Germline values: CDR1 SGHTA, CDR2 FQGNSA. The CDR3 extends over 16 amino acids. Between the trimmed V and J ends, which lost 6 bases and 2 bases, there was a span of 19 bases. DNA for the CDR3: TGTGCCAGCAGTCGAACTCGGGACAACTTAAACTATGGCTACACCTTC. This gives the protein CASSRTRDNLNYGYTF.

The chain combines TRBV4-1 with TRBJ2-1; maybe TRBD2 (6 bases). V was trimmed by 0 bases and J by 6 bases, leaving 21 bases between them. This CDR3 spans 18 amino acids. CDR1 is MGHRA and CDR2 is YSYEKL in the germline V gene. The DNA of the CDR3 is TGCGCCAGCAGCCAAGAAGGTTATATTGGACTACCTCGCAATGAGCAGTTCTTC. As protein: CASSQEGYIGLPRNEQFF.

The J gene is TRBJ1-3, the V gene TRBV3-1 (or the pseudogene TRBV3-2), with D unresolved. Trimming took off 0 bases at V and 0 bases at J, with 9 bases between the two ends. Germline V gene lookup returns CDR1 LGHDT and CDR2 YNNKEL (reference sequence). The CDR3 covers 16 residues. CDR3 residues: CASSQDIGASGNTIYF. Here the CDR3 DNA reads TGTGCCAGCAGCCAAGATATTGGAGCCTCTGGAAACACCATATATTTT.

This chain uses TRBV19 with TRBJ2-7; 8 nucleotides line up with TRBD1. The CDR3 covers 13 residues. The V segment lost 3 bases and the J segment 4 bases; nucleotides outside the gene matches: 2. CDR1 is LNHDA and CDR2 is SQIVND in the germline V gene (reference sequence). The CDR3, as DNA: TGTGCCAGTAGTATGCAGGGGGCGTACGAGCAGTACTTC. As protein: CASSMQGAYEQYF.

The chain recombines TRBV9 with TRBJ2-1; 11 positions match TRBD2. V trimming: 0 bases; J trimming: 12 bases; junction bases outside the gene matches: 11. Looked up from germline, CDR1 is SGDLS and CDR2 is YYNGEE. This CDR3 is 16 amino acids long. This chain's CDR3 is CASSVVTSGGPTRQFF. CDR3 coding DNA: TGTGCCAGCAGCGTAGTAACTAGCGGGGGCCCGACGCGGCAGTTCTTC.

The CDR3 DNA follows: TGTGCCCTCACAAGGGGTTACGGCAAAAACATTCAGTACTTC. As protein: CALTRGYGKNIQYF. The chain links TRBV30 to TRBJ2-4, with a tentative D call TRBD1 (5 bases). V gave up 8 bases and J gave up 3 bases, with 17 bases separating them. Germline V CDR1 and CDR2: GTSNPN, SVGIG (reference sequence). CDR3 size: 14 residues.

This chain links TRBV30 with TRBJ1-6, with TRBD1 matching 7 bases. With V trimmed by 1 base and J by 9 bases, 6 bases remained unmatched. Germline V gives CDR1 GTSNPN, CDR2 SVGIG (reference sequence). The CDR3 is made up of 14 amino acids. The CDR3 loop reads CAWSGGTESSPLHF. The CDR3 coding sequence is TGTGCCTGGAGTGGAGGGACAGAGAGTTCACCCCTCCACTTT.

This clone was seen only a few times. V and J are TRBV30 and TRBJ1-2; a possible D gene is TRBD1 (6 bases). V was shortened by 0 bases and J by 1 base, with 12 bases between the two germline ends. The CDR3 sequence is 15 residues long. In germline, CDR1 is GTSNPN, CDR2 SVGIG (reference sequence). As DNA, the CDR3 is TGTGCCTGGAGTGTACGGCGCAGGGGTAACTATGGCTACACCTTC. This translates into CAWSVRRRGNYGYTF.